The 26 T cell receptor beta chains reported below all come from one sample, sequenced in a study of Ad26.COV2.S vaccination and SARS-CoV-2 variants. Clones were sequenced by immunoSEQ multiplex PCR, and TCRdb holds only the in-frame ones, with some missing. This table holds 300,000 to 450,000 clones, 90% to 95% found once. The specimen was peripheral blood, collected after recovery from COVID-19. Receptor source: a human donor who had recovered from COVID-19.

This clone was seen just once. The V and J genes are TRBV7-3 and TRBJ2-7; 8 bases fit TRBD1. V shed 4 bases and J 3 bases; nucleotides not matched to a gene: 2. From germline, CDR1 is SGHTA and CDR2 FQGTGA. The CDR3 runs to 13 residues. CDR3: CASSYDRGYEQYF. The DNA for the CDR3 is TGTGCCAGCAGCTACGACAGGGGCTACGAGCAGTACTTC.

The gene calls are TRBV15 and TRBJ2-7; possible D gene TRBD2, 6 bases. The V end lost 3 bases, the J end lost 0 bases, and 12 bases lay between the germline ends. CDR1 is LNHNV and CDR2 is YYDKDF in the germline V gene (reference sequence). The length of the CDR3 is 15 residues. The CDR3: CATSSDAGPSYEQYF. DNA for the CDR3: TGTGCCACCAGCAGCGACGCGGGGCCCTCCTACGAGCAGTACTTC. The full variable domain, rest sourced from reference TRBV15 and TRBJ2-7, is DAMVIQNPRYQVTQFGKPVTLSCSQTLNHNVMYWYQQKSSQAPKLLFHYYDKDFNNEADTPDNFQSRRPNTSFCFLDIRSPGLGDTAMYLCATSSDAGPSYEQYFGPGTRLTVT.

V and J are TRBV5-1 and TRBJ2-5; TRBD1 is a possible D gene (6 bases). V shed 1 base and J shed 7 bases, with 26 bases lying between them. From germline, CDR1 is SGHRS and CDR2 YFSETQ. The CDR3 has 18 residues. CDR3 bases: TGCGCCAGCAGCTTGTGGGCAGGGGCCGACCCAATTTCGTGGACCCAGTACTTC. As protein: CASSLWAGADPISWTQYF.

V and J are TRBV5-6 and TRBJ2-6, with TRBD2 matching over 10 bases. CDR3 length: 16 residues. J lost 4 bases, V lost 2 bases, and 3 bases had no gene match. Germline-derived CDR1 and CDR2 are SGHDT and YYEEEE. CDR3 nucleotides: TGTGCCAGCAGCTTACTAGCGGGGTCAGGGGCCAACGTCCTGACTTTC. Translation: CASSLLAGSGANVLTF.

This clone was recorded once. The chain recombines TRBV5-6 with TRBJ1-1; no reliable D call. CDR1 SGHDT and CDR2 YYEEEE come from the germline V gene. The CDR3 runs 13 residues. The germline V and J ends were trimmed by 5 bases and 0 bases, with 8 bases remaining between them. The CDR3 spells CASSRQVNTEAFF. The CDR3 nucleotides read TGTGCCAGCAGTCGGCAGGTGAACACTGAAGCTTTCTTT.

CDR3 nucleotides: TGTGCCAGCAGCTCCGGACTAGCGGGGGGACCGAGCACAGATACGCAGTATTTT. Residues: CASSSGLAGGPSTDTQYF. The rearrangement joins TRBV7-9 to TRBJ2-3, with 14 nucleotides matching TRBD2. CDR3 size: 18 residues. Looked up from germline, CDR1 is SEHNR and CDR2 is FQNEAQ (reference sequence). V lost 4 bases to trimming and J lost 0 bases; unmatched junction nucleotides: 6.

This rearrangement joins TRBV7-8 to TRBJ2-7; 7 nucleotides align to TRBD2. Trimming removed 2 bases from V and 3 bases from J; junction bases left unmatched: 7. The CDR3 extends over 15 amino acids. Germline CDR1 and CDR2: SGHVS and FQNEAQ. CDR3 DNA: TGTGCCAGCAGCTTATCAAGCGGGGTTGGCTACGAGCAGTACTTC. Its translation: CASSLSSGVGYEQYF.

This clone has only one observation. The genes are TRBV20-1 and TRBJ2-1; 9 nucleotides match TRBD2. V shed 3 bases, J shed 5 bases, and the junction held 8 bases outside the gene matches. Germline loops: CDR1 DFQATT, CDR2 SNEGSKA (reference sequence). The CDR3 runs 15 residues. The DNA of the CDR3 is TGCAGTGCTAGTGAACATAGCGGGGGTAACAATGAGCAGTTCTTC. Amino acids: CSASEHSGGNNEQFF.

The CDR3 sequence: CASSESGKSSGNTIYF. The CDR3 DNA reads as TGTGCCAGCAGTGAATCAGGGAAATCCTCTGGAAACACCATATATTTT. V and J are TRBV25-1 and TRBJ1-3; D is possibly TRBD1 (5 bases). V lost 1 base, J lost 0 bases, and 10 bases lay in between. The CDR3 is 16 amino acids. CDR1 MGHDK and CDR2 SYGVNS come from the germline V gene.

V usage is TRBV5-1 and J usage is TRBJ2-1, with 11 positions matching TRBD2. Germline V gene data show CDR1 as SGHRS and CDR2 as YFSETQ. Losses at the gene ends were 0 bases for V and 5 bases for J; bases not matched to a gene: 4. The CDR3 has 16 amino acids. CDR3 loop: CASSLVGTSGNNEQFF. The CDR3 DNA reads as TGCGCCAGCAGCTTGGTTGGGACTAGCGGAAACAATGAGCAGTTCTTC.

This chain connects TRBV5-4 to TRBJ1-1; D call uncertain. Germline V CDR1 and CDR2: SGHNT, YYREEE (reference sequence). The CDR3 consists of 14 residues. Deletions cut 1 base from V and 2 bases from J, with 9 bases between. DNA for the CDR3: TGTGCCAGCAGCTTGCCAGGCCAAAACACTGAAGCTTTCTTT. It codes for CASSLPGQNTEAFF.

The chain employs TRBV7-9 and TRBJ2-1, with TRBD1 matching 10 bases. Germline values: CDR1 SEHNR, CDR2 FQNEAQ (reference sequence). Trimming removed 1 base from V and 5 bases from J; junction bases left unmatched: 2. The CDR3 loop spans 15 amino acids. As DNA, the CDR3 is TGTGCCAGCAGCTTAGGGACAGGGGGTCACAATGAGCAGTTCTTC. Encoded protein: CASSLGTGGHNEQFF.

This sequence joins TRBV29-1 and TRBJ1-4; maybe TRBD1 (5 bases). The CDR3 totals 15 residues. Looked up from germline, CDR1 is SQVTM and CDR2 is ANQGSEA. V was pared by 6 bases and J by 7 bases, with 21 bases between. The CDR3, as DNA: TGCAGCGTCTGGGGACGGGACGGTAGGGGTGAAAAACTGTTTTTT. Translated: CSVWGRDGRGEKLFF.

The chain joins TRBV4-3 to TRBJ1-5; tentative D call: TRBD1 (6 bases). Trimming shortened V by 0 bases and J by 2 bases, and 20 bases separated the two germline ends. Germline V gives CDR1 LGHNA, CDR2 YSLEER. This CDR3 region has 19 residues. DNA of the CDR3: TGCGCCAGCAGCCAAGATATTTTCGTAGGCGGGGGCCGCAATCAGCCCCAGCATTTT. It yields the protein CASSQDIFVGGGRNQPQHF.

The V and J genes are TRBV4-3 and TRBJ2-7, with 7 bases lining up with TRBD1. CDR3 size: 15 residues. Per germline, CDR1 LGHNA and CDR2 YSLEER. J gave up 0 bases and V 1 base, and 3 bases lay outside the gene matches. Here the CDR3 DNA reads TGCGCCAGCAGCCAAGGACAGGGTTACTCCTACGAGCAGTACTTC. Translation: CASSQGQGYSYEQYF.

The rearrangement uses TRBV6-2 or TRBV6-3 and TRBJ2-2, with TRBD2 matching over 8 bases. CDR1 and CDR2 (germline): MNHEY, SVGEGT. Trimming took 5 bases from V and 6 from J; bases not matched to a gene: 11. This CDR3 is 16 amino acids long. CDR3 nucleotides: TGTGCCAGCAGTCCCCTTTCCGGGGGGGCCTCCGGGGAGCTGTTTTTT. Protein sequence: CASSPLSGGASGELFF.

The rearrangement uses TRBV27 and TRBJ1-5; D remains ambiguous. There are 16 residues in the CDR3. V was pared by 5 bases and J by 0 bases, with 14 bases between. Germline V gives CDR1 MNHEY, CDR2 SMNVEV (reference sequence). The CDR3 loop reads CASSASPRYSNQPQHF. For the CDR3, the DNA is TGTGCCAGCAGTGCTTCTCCCCGCTATAGCAATCAGCCCCAGCATTTT.

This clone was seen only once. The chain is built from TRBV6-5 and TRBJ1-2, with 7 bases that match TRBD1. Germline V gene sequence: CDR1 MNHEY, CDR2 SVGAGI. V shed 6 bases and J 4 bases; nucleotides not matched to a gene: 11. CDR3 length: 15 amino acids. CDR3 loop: CASSPRQGRVYGYTF. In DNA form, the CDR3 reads TGTGCCAGCAGCCCAAGACAGGGCCGGGTCTATGGCTACACCTTC.

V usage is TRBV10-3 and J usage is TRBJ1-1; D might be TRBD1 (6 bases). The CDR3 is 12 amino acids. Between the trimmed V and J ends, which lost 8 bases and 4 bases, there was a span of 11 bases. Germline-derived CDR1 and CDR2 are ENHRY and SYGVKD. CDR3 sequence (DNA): TGTGCCATCGGGGAGGGGGTCACTGAAGCTTTCTTT. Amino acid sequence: CAIGEGVTEAFF.

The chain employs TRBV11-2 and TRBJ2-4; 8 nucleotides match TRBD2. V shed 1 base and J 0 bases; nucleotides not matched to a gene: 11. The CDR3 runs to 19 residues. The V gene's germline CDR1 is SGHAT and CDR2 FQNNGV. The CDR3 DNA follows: TGTGCCAGCAGCTTAGTCTTGGGTAGCGGGGTGCTAGCCAAAAACATTCAGTACTTC. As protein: CASSLVLGSGVLAKNIQYF.

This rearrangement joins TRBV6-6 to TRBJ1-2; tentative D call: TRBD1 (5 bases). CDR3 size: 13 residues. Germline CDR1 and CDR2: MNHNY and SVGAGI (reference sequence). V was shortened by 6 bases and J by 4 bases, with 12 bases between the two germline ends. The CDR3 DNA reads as TGTGCCAGCAGAGGGGACCGATCCTATGGCTACACCTTC. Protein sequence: CASRGDRSYGYTF.

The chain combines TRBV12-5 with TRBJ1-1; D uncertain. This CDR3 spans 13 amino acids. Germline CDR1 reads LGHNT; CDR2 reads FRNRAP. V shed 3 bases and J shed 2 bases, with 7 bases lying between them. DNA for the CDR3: TGTGCTAGTGGTTTAAGCTCAAACACTGAAGCTTTCTTT. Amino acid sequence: CASGLSSNTEAFF.

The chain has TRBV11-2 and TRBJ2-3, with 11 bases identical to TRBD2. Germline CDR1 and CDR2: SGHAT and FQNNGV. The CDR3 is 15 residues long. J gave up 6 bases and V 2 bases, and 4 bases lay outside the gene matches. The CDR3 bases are TGTGCCAGCAGCTTAAGACTAGCGGGGACGGATACGCAGTATTTT. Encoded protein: CASSLRLAGTDTQYF.

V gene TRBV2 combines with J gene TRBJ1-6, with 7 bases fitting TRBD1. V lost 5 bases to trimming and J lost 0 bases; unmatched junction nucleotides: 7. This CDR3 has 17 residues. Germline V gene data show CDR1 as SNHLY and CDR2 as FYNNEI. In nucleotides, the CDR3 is TGTGCCAGCAGTCCACAGACAGGGCACTCCTATAATTCACCCCTCCACTTT. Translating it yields CASSPQTGHSYNSPLHF.

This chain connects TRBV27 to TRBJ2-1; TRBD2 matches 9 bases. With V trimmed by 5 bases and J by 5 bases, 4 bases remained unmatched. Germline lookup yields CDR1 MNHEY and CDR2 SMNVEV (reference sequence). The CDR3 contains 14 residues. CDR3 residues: CASSIGTSNNEQFF. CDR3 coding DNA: TGTGCCAGCAGTATCGGGACTAGCAACAATGAGCAGTTCTTC.

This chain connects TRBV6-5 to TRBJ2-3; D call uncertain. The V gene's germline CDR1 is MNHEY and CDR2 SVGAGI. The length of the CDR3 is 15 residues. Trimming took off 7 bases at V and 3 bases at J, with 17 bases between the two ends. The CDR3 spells CASNARHGSTDTQYF. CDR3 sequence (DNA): TGTGCCAGCAACGCGAGACACGGTTCGACAGATACGCAGTATTTT.